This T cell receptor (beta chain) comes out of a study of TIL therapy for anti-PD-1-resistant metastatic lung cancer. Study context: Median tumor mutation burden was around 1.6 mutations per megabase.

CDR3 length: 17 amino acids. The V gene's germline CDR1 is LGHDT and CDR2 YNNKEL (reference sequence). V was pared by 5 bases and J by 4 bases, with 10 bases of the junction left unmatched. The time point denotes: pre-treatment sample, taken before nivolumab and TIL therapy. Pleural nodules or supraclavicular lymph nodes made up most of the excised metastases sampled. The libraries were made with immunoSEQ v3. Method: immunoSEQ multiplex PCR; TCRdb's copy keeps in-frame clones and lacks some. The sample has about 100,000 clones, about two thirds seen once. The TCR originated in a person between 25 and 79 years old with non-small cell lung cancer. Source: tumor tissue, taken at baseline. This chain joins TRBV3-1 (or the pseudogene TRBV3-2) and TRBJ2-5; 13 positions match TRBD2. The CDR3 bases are TGTGCCAGCAGCTTCAAGAGGACTAGCGGGAGAGGAGAGACCCAGTACTTC. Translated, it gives CASSFKRTSGRGETQYF.